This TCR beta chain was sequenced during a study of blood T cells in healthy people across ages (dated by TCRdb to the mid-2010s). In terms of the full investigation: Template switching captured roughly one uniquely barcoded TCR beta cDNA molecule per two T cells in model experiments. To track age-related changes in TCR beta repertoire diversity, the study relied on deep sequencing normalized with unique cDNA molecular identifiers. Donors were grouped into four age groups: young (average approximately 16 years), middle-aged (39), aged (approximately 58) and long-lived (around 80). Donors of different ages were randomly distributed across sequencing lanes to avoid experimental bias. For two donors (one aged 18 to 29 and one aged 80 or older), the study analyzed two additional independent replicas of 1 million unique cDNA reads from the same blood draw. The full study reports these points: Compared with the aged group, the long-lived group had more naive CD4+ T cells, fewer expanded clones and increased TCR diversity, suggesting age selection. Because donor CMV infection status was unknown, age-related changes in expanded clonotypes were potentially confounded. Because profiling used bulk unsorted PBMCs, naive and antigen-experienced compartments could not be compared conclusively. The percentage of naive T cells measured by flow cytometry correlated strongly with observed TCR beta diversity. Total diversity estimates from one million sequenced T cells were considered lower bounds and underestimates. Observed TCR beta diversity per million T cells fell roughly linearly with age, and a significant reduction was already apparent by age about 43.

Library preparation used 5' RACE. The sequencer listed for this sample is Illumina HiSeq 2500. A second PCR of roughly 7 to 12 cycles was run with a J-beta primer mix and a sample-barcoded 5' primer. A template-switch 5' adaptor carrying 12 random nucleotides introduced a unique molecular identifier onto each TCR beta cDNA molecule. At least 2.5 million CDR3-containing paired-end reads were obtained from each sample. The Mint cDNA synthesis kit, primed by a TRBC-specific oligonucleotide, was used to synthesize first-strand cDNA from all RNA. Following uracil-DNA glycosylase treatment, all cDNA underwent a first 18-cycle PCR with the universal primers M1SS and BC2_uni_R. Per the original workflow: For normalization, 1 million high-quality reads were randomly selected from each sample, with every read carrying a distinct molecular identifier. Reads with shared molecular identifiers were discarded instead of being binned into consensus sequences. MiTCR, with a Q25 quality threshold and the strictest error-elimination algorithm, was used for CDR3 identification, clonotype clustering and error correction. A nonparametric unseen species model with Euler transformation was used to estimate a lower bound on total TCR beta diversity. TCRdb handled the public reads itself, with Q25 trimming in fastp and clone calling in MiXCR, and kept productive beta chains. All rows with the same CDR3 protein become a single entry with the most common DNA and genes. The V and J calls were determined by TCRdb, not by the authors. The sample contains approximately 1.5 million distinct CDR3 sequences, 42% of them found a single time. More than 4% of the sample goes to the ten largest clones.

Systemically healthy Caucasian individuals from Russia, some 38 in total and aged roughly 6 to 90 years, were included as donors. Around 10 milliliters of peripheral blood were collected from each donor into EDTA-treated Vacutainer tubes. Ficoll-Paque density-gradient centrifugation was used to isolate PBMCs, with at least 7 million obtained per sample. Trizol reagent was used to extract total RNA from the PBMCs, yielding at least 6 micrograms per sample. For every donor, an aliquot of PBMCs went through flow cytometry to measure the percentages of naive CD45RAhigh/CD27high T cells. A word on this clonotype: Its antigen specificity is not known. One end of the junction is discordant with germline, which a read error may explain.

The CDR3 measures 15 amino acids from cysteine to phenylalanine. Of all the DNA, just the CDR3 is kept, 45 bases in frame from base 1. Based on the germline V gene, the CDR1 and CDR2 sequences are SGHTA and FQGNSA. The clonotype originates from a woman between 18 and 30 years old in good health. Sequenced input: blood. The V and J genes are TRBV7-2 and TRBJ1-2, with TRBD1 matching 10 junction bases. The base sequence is TGTGCCAGCAGCCGCCAGACAGGGGGCGGCTATGGCTACATCTTC. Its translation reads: CASSRQTGGGYGYIF.